Each of the 25 T cell receptor beta chains below was sequenced from the same sample in a study of blood T cells in healthy people across ages. Primed by a sample-barcoded 5' primer and a J-beta primer mix, a second PCR proceeded for roughly 7 to 11 cycles. TCRdb recomputed calls from the 5' RACE reads with MiXCR, one row per CDR3 protein. In the table there are hundreds of thousands of distinct CDR3 sequences, about half of which are singletons. Sequenced: blood. The source of these receptors is a woman aged 60-75 years in good health.

This clonotype was counted a few times. The V call is TRBV7-2, the J call TRBJ1-2, with 7 positions matching TRBD1. In germline, CDR1 is SGHTA, CDR2 FQGNSA. There are 12 residues in the CDR3. Germline trimming cut 5 bases from V and 8 bases from J; bases unmatched to any gene: 5. CDR3 loop: CASSLRQGGYTF. Written as DNA, the CDR3 is TGTGCCAGCAGCCTAAGACAGGGCGGCTACACCTTC.

V usage is TRBV20-1 and J usage is TRBJ2-2; D gene uncertain. V lost 0 bases, J lost 6 bases, and 20 bases lay in between. CDR1 DFQATT and CDR2 SNEGSKA come from the germline V gene (reference sequence). There are 17 residues in the CDR3. The CDR3 here is CSARDLNIGRTPGELFF. The CDR3 region has the DNA TGCAGTGCTAGAGATTTAAATATCGGCCGGACCCCCGGGGAGCTGTTTTTT.

Only a few counts were recorded for this clonotype. The CDR3 nucleotides read TGTGCCAGCAGCAGCGGGGGGTTCGGGGAGCAGTACTTC. Protein: CASSSGGFGEQYF. This chain uses TRBV27 with TRBJ2-5, with 9 bases lining up with TRBD2. V was clipped by 6 bases and J by 11 bases; unmatched bases: 10. The germline V gene has CDR1 MNHEY and CDR2 SMNVEV (reference sequence). The CDR3 spans 13 residues.

This clonotype showed up just a few times. The V and J genes are TRBV14 and TRBJ2-5; 9 positions agree with TRBD2. Germline lookup yields CDR1 SGHDN and CDR2 FVKESK. J was trimmed by 2 bases and V by 2 bases; bases with no gene match: 9. The CDR3 extends over 17 amino acids. For the CDR3, the DNA is TGTGCCAGCAGCCAACCCTCTAGCGGGGACCAACAAGAGACCCAGTACTTC. It codes for CASSQPSSGDQQETQYF. The full variable domain, rest sourced from reference TRBV14 and TRBJ2-5, is EAGVTQFPSHSVIEKGQTVTLRCDPISGHDNLYWYRRVMGKEIKFLLHFVKESKQDESGMPNNRFLAERTGGTYSTLKVQPAELEDSGVYFCASSQPSSGDQQETQYFGPGTRLLVL.

The chain carries TRBV4-1 and TRBJ2-3, with a tentative D call TRBD1 (6 bases). This CDR3 is 17 amino acids long. The germline CDR1 and CDR2 sequences are MGHRA and YSYEKL. Trimming removed 3 bases from V and 2 bases from J, with 18 bases in between. CDR3 loop: CASSQLPSLGHTDTQYF. CDR3 nucleotide sequence: TGCGCCAGCAGCCAGTTACCTTCTCTGGGACACACAGATACGCAGTATTTT.

A few counts support this clonotype. The chain couples TRBV28 to TRBJ2-7; tentatively, D is TRBD2 (6 bases). The CDR3 length is 14 residues. V lost 2 bases and J lost 7, with 15 bases in between. Germline values: CDR1 MDHEN, CDR2 SYDVKM. CDR3 in amino acids: CASSLPTSRPEQYF. CDR3 DNA sequence: TGTGCCAGCAGTTTACCTACTAGCCGACCGGAGCAGTACTTC.

This clonotype has only a few counts. The chain recombines TRBV10-3 with TRBJ2-5; D may be TRBD1 (6 bases). V was shortened by 3 bases and J by 2 bases, with 19 bases between the two germline ends. This CDR3 has 17 residues. Germline assignment: CDR1 ENHRY and CDR2 SYGVKD. CDR3 coding DNA: TGTGCCATCAGTGACCCCCCAAACAGGGAAGTTCAAGAGACCCAGTACTTC. Residues: CAISDPPNREVQETQYF.

The CDR3 loop is CASSLMGLAGSDTQYF. The CDR3 DNA reads TGTGCCAGCAGCTTAATGGGACTAGCGGGATCGGATACGCAGTATTTT. The chain uses TRBV7-2 and TRBJ2-3; 13 nucleotides match TRBD2. Germline-derived CDR1 and CDR2 are SGHTA and FQGNSA. V lost 2 bases, J lost 6 bases, and 5 bases stayed unmatched. CDR3 size: 16 residues. Using reference TRBV7-2 and TRBJ2-3 for the parts outside the CDR3, the full variable domain is GAGVSQSPSNKVTEKGKDVELRCDPISGHTALYWYRQSLGQGLEFLIYFQGNSAPDKSGLPSDRFSAERTGGSVSTLTIQRTQQEDSAVYLCASSLMGLAGSDTQYFGPGTRLTVL.

This clonotype has more than one count but fewer than ten. The chain has TRBV12-3 or TRBV12-4 and TRBJ1-2; 7 nucleotides line up with TRBD1. The J segment lost 8 bases and the V segment lost 6 bases, leaving 15 bases of the junction unmatched. The CDR3 is 15 amino acids. This chain's CDR3 is CASRTSGGGAEGYTF. In DNA, the CDR3 is TGTGCCAGCAGAACTTCCGGAGGGGGCGCGGAAGGCTACACCTTC.

This clonotype was found a few times. This chain uses TRBV29-1 with TRBJ1-4; D gene unclear. Deletions cut 8 bases from V and 6 bases from J, with 13 bases between. The CDR3 has 12 amino acids. Germline CDR1 and CDR2: SQVTM and ANQGSEA. Written as DNA, the CDR3 is TGCAGCACCAGCCGGGCAGATGAAAAACTGTTTTTT. It encodes CSTSRADEKLFF.

Worth noting for this clonotype: A much larger clone differs by one base, so this may be a read error. This chain joins TRBV20-1 and TRBJ2-3; 12 bases are a match to TRBD2. Germline lookup yields CDR1 DFQATT and CDR2 SNEGSKA (reference sequence). There are 15 residues in the CDR3. The CDR3 spells CSAPSSGRAEDAQYF. The CDR3 DNA reads as TGCAGTGCACCGTCTAGCGGGAGGGCCGAAGATGCGCAGTATTTT.

This chain links TRBV5-5 with TRBJ2-3; TRBD2 agrees at 10 bases. The germline V gene encodes CDR1 SGHKS and CDR2 YYEKEE (reference sequence). The CDR3 runs 14 residues. V lost 4 bases, J lost 4 bases, and 3 bases stayed unmatched. The CDR3 spells CASSHGTSADTQYF. The CDR3 nucleotides are TGTGCCAGCAGCCACGGGACTAGCGCAGATACGCAGTATTTT.

This clonotype was observed a handful of times. The chain joins TRBV3-1 to TRBJ2-5; the D is unclear. Trimming shortened V by 4 bases and J by 2 bases, and 14 bases separated the two germline ends. CDR1 and CDR2 from the germline V gene are LGHDT and YNNKEL (reference sequence). The CDR3 runs to 15 residues. The CDR3 DNA is TGTGCCAGCAGCCCGACGCATGGGAAACAAGAGACCCAGTACTTC. This codes for CASSPTHGKQETQYF.

In its sample, this clonotype was seen a few times. The chain has TRBV29-1 and TRBJ2-5, with 9 bases lining up with TRBD1. The J call is doubtful: the DNA matches TRBJ2-7 better. CDR3 length equals 13 residues. Germline CDR1 reads SQVTM; CDR2 reads ANQGSEA. For the CDR3, the DNA is TGCAGCGTTGAAGTCGGACAGGGGATCGAGCAGTACTTC. It encodes CSVEVGQGIEQYF.

The chain has TRBV9 and TRBJ1-2; D unclear. V shed 0 bases and J shed 4 bases, with 10 bases lying between them. Looked up from germline, CDR1 is SGDLS and CDR2 is YYNGEE. The CDR3 runs 14 residues. CDR3 nucleotides: TGTGCCAGCAGCGTAGCTGGGGAGGGCTATGGCTACACCTTC. It is translated as CASSVAGEGYGYTF.

CDR3 region: CASSQGYSYNEQFF. For the CDR3, the DNA is TGTGCCAGCAGCCAAGGGTACTCCTACAATGAGCAGTTCTTC. The chain links TRBV4-2 to TRBJ2-1; D gene uncertain. This CDR3 region has 14 residues. V was trimmed by 1 base and J by 0 bases, leaving 4 bases between them. Germline-derived CDR1 and CDR2 are LGHNA and YNFKEQ.

The chain's CDR3 is CASSLSNTGNGYTF. The CDR3 nucleotides read TGTGCCAGCAGTTTATCTAATACAGGGAATGGCTACACCTTC. This sequence joins TRBV27 and TRBJ1-2; D possibly corresponds to TRBD1 (6 bases). With 0 bases removed from V and 6 bases from J, the gap between germline ends came to 11 bases. The germline V gene encodes CDR1 MNHEY and CDR2 SMNVEV (reference sequence). CDR3 length equals 14 residues.

The chain recombines TRBV6-5 with TRBJ2-7; 7 bases align to TRBD2. Germline V gene sequence: CDR1 MNHEY, CDR2 SVGAGI. With V trimmed by 5 bases and J by 2 bases, 9 bases remained unmatched. This CDR3 region has 15 residues. Here the CDR3 reads CASSKSAGVPYEQYF. In DNA form, the CDR3 reads TGTGCCAGCAGTAAATCTGCGGGAGTCCCCTACGAGCAGTACTTC.

This clonotype was seen at least ten times. This chain links TRBV29-1 with TRBJ2-7, with 10 positions matching TRBD1. Unmatched junction bases numbered 3, after V lost 7 bases and J lost 3 bases. The germline V gene encodes CDR1 SQVTM and CDR2 ANQGSEA. CDR3 length: 12 amino acids. The CDR3 nucleotides read TGCAGCGCCCGGGACAGGGGCTACGAGCAGTACTTC. Translating it yields CSARDRGYEQYF.

The chain employs TRBV29-1 and TRBJ2-7; perhaps TRBD1 as D (5 bases). This CDR3 region has 12 residues. The ends were cut back, 6 bases at V and 2 bases at J, with 11 bases in the middle. Per germline, CDR1 SQVTM and CDR2 ANQGSEA. CDR3 coding DNA: TGCAGCGTAAAGACAGATGCCTACGAGCAGTACTTC. Encoded protein: CSVKTDAYEQYF.

The chain combines TRBV20-1 with TRBJ2-5; TRBD1 agrees at 9 bases. The CDR3 runs to 14 residues. With 5 bases clipped from V and 5 bases from J, the junction kept 9 bases outside the gene matches. Germline V gives CDR1 DFQATT, CDR2 SNEGSKA (reference sequence). CDR3 DNA: TGCAGTGCTCGGAACAGGGGGCGCGGGGAGACCCAGTACTTC. It encodes CSARNRGRGETQYF.

This clonotype has ten or more counts. This chain connects TRBV20-1 to TRBJ2-1; D is perhaps TRBD2 (6 bases). This CDR3 has 14 amino acids. The V end lost 7 bases, the J end lost 7 bases, and 20 bases lay between the germline ends. Germline values: CDR1 DFQATT, CDR2 SNEGSKA (reference sequence). CDR3 bases: TGCAGTGGGGTTAAGGAGGGCTGGGGGAATGAGCAGTTCTTC. Translated: CSGVKEGWGNEQFF.

The genes are TRBV12-3 or TRBV12-4 and TRBJ1-2; TRBD1 is a possible D gene (5 bases). The ends were cut back, 5 bases at V and 6 bases at J, with 13 bases in the middle. The CDR3 length is 13 residues. Here the CDR3 DNA reads TGTGCCAGCAGTGGGGACCGACGCCATGGCTACACCTTC. Protein sequence: CASSGDRRHGYTF.

CDR3 in amino acids: CASFLRTVLQETQFF. The CDR3 DNA follows: TGTGCCAGCTTCCTACGGACAGTGCTGCAAGAGACCCAGTTCTTC. The chain couples TRBV6-1 to TRBJ2-5; tentatively, D is TRBD1 (6 bases). The DNA end is a closer match to TRBJ2-1, so the J assignment may be wrong. The CDR3 is made up of 15 amino acids. Germline V gene lookup returns CDR1 MNHNS and CDR2 SASEGT.

The genes are TRBV4-1 and TRBJ2-1; 8 bases agree with TRBD1. Germline CDR1 is MGHRA and CDR2 is YSYEKL. The V segment lost 0 bases and the J segment 4 bases; nucleotides outside the gene matches: 14. The CDR3 has 19 amino acids. Written as DNA, the CDR3 is TGCGCCAGCAGCCAAGACAGGACAGGGTCTAGCAGACATTACAATGAGCAGTTCTTC. This sequence encodes CASSQDRTGSSRHYNEQFF.